The 25 T cell receptor beta chains given below trace back to one sample, sequenced in a study of cytomegalovirus exposure and HLA in healthy donors. Amplification used 60 Vbeta primers and 13 Jbeta primers. The table came from immunoSEQ multiplex PCR; TCRdb's copy has only in-frame clones and leaves some out. The sample yields about 110,000 clones, around 80% seen once. The sequenced material came from PBMCs. The receptors originated from a man in his 60s in good health and CMV-seronegative.

V is TRBV15 and J is TRBJ2-5; 11 bases agree with TRBD2. Germline values: CDR1 LNHNV, CDR2 YYDKDF (reference sequence). This CDR3 has 17 residues. V shed 0 bases and J 7 bases; nucleotides not matched to a gene: 10. CDR3 amino acids: CATSREVAGGRFRTQYF. CDR3 in DNA: TGTGCCACCAGCAGAGAAGTAGCGGGGGGGCGTTTCAGGACCCAGTACTTC.

The rearrangement links TRBV5-5 to TRBJ1-2, with D uncertain. Trimming took 4 bases from V and 4 from J, leaving 8 bases between them. The CDR3 has 12 amino acids. Germline V gives CDR1 SGHKS, CDR2 YYEKEE (reference sequence). The CDR3 here is CASSPTSYGYTF. In DNA form, the CDR3 reads TGTGCCAGCAGCCCTACGTCCTATGGCTACACCTTC.

The chain employs TRBV5-6 and TRBJ2-3; D possibly corresponds to TRBD1 (6 bases). Germline CDR1 is SGHDT and CDR2 is YYEEEE. This CDR3 is built from 15 residues. V was trimmed by 6 bases and J by 2 bases, leaving 16 bases between them. CDR3 residues: CASTSWGLATDTQYF. The CDR3 coding sequence is TGTGCCAGCACCTCGTGGGGGCTGGCCACAGATACGCAGTATTTT.

This CDR3 is CASSAEEAQPQHF. The DNA of the CDR3 is TGTGCCAGCAGTGCGGAGGAAGCTCAGCCCCAGCATTTT. The chain uses TRBV6-1 and TRBJ1-5; D gene unclear. Germline CDR1 MNHNS, CDR2 SASEGT. Between the trimmed V and J ends, which lost 4 bases and 6 bases, there was a span of 10 bases. The CDR3 spans 13 residues.

The chain couples TRBV27 to TRBJ1-2, with 8 bases matching TRBD1. V lost 3 bases, J lost 4 bases, and 4 bases stayed unmatched. CDR3 length equals 14 residues. CDR1 is MNHEY, CDR2 SMNVEV, per germline (reference sequence). The CDR3 nucleotides are TGTGCCAGCAGTTTTATCGACAGGGGCTATGGCTACACCTTC. As protein: CASSFIDRGYGYTF.

The chain links TRBV4-1 to TRBJ2-2, with D hard to call. Germline V lookup: CDR1 MGHRA, CDR2 YSYEKL. V lost 0 bases and J lost 5, with 10 bases in between. This CDR3 contains 15 residues. The chain's CDR3 is CASSQDRIQTGELFF. The CDR3 DNA reads TGCGCCAGCAGCCAAGACAGGATACAAACCGGGGAGCTGTTTTTT.

The chain's CDR3 is CATSGNSLPSSGNTIYF. The CDR3 region has the DNA TGTGCCACCTCGGGGAACTCCCTCCCTAGCTCTGGAAACACCATATATTTT. The chain joins TRBV7-3 to TRBJ1-3, with D unclear. The V and J ends lost 10 bases and 0 bases respectively, with 22 bases between them. CDR1 SGHTA and CDR2 FQGTGA come from the germline V gene. CDR3 length equals 17 residues.

V and J are TRBV18 and TRBJ2-7; D uncertain. CDR3 size: 14 residues. Between the trimmed V and J ends, which lost 2 bases and 6 bases, there was a span of 14 bases. Germline V lookup: CDR1 KGHSH, CDR2 LQKENI. CDR3 in amino acids: CASSPGPALGEQYF. Written as DNA, the CDR3 is TGTGCCAGCTCACCAGGGCCGGCCCTGGGCGAGCAGTACTTC.

V is TRBV4-2 and J is TRBJ2-1; perhaps TRBD2 as D (6 bases). The CDR3 length is 14 residues. V dropped 1 base and J dropped 8 bases, with 12 bases sitting between them. In germline, CDR1 is LGHNA, CDR2 YNFKEQ. CDR3 residues: CASSQVAGSDEQFF. For the CDR3, the DNA is TGTGCCAGCAGCCAAGTCGCGGGGTCGGATGAGCAGTTCTTC.

This chain links TRBV27 with TRBJ1-4; maybe TRBD1 (5 bases). There are 14 residues in the CDR3. The V gene lost 3 bases and the J gene lost 7 bases, with 12 bases spanning the gap. Germline CDR1 MNHEY, CDR2 SMNVEV (reference sequence). CDR3 amino acids: CASSFYGAREKLFF. CDR3 nucleotides: TGTGCCAGCAGTTTTTATGGGGCTCGTGAAAAACTGTTTTTT. Looking up the rest from reference TRBV27 and TRBJ1-4 gives the full variable domain: EAQVTQNPRYLITVTGKKLTVTCSQNMNHEYMSWYRQDPGLGLRQIYYSMNVEVTDKGDVPEGYKVSRKEKRNFPLILESPSPNQTSLYFCASSFYGAREKLFFGSGTQLSVL.

The V call is TRBV10-3, the J call TRBJ2-7; no clear D gene. This CDR3 comprises 13 residues. V lost 4 bases and J lost 0, with 7 bases in between. CDR1 and CDR2 from the germline V gene are ENHRY and SYGVKD. The CDR3 region has the DNA TGTGCCATCAGTGTGGGCAGCTCCTACGAGCAGTACTTC. It specifies CAISVGSSYEQYF.

This chain uses TRBV6-5 with TRBJ2-1; the D gene is possibly TRBD2 (6 bases). Trimming took 5 bases from V and 1 from J, leaving 12 bases between them. This CDR3 region has 15 residues. Germline-derived CDR1 and CDR2 are MNHEY and SVGAGI. The CDR3 DNA is TGTGCCAGCAGTCTGAGCGGGCCATCCTACAATGAGCAGTTCTTC. Translated, it gives CASSLSGPSYNEQFF.

J is TRBJ2-7 and V is TRBV5-8, with 7 bases that match TRBD1. The V gene end was trimmed by 3 bases and the J gene end by 2 bases; junction bases not matched to a gene: 2. CDR1 is SGHTS and CDR2 is YDEGEE in the germline V gene. This CDR3 is 13 amino acids long. CDR3 DNA sequence: TGTGCCAGCAGCTCAACAGGGGCCTACGAGCAGTACGTC. This codes for CASSSTGAYEQYV.

This chain uses TRBV7-2 with TRBJ1-4; no clear D gene. Germline values: CDR1 SGHTA, CDR2 FQGNSA. This CDR3 has 15 amino acids. Deletions cut 5 bases from V and 0 bases from J, with 10 bases between. CDR3 sequence (DNA): TGTGCCAGCAGCCTACAGTGGACAACTAATGAAAAACTGTTTTTT. It specifies CASSLQWTTNEKLFF.

The chain uses TRBV4-3 and TRBJ2-4; 8 bases are a match to TRBD1. The CDR3 is 15 amino acids. Unmatched junction bases numbered 8, after V lost 2 bases and J lost 8 bases. Germline CDR1 LGHNA, CDR2 YSLEER. CDR3 sequence: CASSQRTGSGYIQYF. The CDR3 region has the DNA TGCGCCAGCAGCCAACGGACAGGGTCAGGATACATTCAGTACTTC.

This clone has just a few counts. The J gene is TRBJ2-4, the V gene TRBV7-2; perhaps TRBD2 as D (6 bases). The CDR3 spans 15 residues. Germline values: CDR1 SGHTA, CDR2 FQGNSA. The ends were cut back, 1 base at V and 0 bases at J, with 7 bases in the middle. The CDR3 bases are TGTGCCAGCAGCTTAGTGGGGGGAGCCAAAAACATTCAGTACTTC. Residues: CASSLVGGAKNIQYF.

This clone has a single count. This chain uses TRBV7-3 with TRBJ1-1; tentative D call: TRBD1 (6 bases). Germline CDR1 SGHTA, CDR2 FQGTGA. This CDR3 is built from 15 residues. Trimming took 5 bases from V and 11 from J, leaving 24 bases between them. The CDR3, as DNA: TGTGCCAGCAGCCCCTCGCCCGGGACACACATAGGGGCTTTCTTT. Its protein product is CASSPSPGTHIGAFF.

The rearrangement links TRBV25-1 to TRBJ2-2; a weak D match, TRBD1 (6 bases). V lost 2 bases to trimming and J lost 7 bases, with 11 bases between them. The germline V gene encodes CDR1 MGHDK and CDR2 SYGVNS. The length of the CDR3 is 14 residues. The CDR3: CASSETGFNGELFF. DNA of the CDR3: TGTGCCAGCAGTGAAACAGGGTTTAACGGGGAGCTGTTTTTT.

The genes are TRBV25-1 and TRBJ1-3; TRBD1 agrees at 8 bases. The CDR3 extends over 15 amino acids. The J segment lost 2 bases and the V segment lost 3 bases, leaving 3 bases of the junction unmatched. The germline V gene has CDR1 MGHDK and CDR2 SYGVNS. CDR3 in amino acids: CASSDGQGPGNTIYF. CDR3 DNA sequence: TGTGCCAGCAGTGATGGACAGGGCCCTGGAAACACCATATATTTT.

This clone was recorded only once. The rearrangement links TRBV6-4 to TRBJ2-7, with a possible D match to TRBD1 (6 bases). The V end lost 0 bases, the J end lost 6 bases, and 21 bases lay between the germline ends. Germline CDR1 is MRHNA and CDR2 is SNTAGT. This CDR3 has 17 residues. CDR3 bases: TGTGCCAGCAGTGACTCGAGATCGGACAGATTCGCCGGCGAGCAGTACGTC. Residues: CASSDSRSDRFAGEQYV.

V usage is TRBV2 and J usage is TRBJ1-2; weak D call: TRBD1 (6 bases). Trimming took off 6 bases at V and 4 bases at J, with 21 bases between the two ends. Looked up from germline, CDR1 is SNHLY and CDR2 is FYNNEI. The CDR3 has 16 residues. The CDR3 loop reads CASRAGQTFGPYGYTF. DNA of the CDR3: TGTGCCAGCAGGGCCGGACAGACGTTTGGACCCTATGGCTACACCTTC.

This chain connects TRBV9 to TRBJ2-2, with D perhaps matching TRBD1 (5 bases). This CDR3 contains 15 residues. V was trimmed by 3 bases and J by 7 bases, leaving 16 bases between them. Germline V gene lookup returns CDR1 SGDLS and CDR2 YYNGEE. The CDR3 spells CASSDARTQVGELFF. The CDR3 nucleotides read TGTGCCAGCAGCGACGCGCGGACACAGGTCGGGGAGCTGTTTTTT. Combining the CDR3 with reference TRBV9 and TRBJ2-2 gives the whole variable domain DSGVTQTPKHLITATGQRVTLRCSPRSGDLSVYWYQQSLDQGLQFLIQYYNGEERAKGNILERFSAQQFPDLHSELNLSSLELGDSALYFCASSDARTQVGELFFGEGSRLTVL.

This chain uses TRBV11-2 with TRBJ1-1; the match to TRBD1 covers 11 bases. Per the germline V gene, CDR1 is SGHAT and CDR2 is FQNNGV. The CDR3 length is 16 residues. The junction had 11 bases not matched to a gene; V was cut back by 1 base and J by 10 bases. The CDR3 coding sequence is TGTGCCAGCAGCTTAGTCTGGACAGGGGGCCTGTTTGGAGCTTTCTTT. Translated, it gives CASSLVWTGGLFGAFF.

Here the CDR3 reads CASSFGDSTGELFF. CDR3 nucleotides: TGCGCCAGCAGCTTTGGAGACAGCACCGGGGAGCTGTTTTTT. The gene calls are TRBV5-1 and TRBJ2-2, with D tentatively TRBD1 (5 bases). CDR3 length: 14 residues. In germline, CDR1 is SGHRS, CDR2 YFSETQ. The V gene lost 2 bases and the J gene lost 4 bases, with 9 bases spanning the gap.

V is TRBV6-5 and J is TRBJ1-1; possibly TRBD1 for D (5 bases). The CDR3 extends over 14 amino acids. V was pared by 6 bases and J by 3 bases, with 14 bases between. Germline CDR1 and CDR2: MNHEY and SVGAGI. The CDR3 bases are TGTGCCAGCAGGCAACAGGTTCGGGACACTGAAGCTTTCTTT. This codes for CASRQQVRDTEAFF.